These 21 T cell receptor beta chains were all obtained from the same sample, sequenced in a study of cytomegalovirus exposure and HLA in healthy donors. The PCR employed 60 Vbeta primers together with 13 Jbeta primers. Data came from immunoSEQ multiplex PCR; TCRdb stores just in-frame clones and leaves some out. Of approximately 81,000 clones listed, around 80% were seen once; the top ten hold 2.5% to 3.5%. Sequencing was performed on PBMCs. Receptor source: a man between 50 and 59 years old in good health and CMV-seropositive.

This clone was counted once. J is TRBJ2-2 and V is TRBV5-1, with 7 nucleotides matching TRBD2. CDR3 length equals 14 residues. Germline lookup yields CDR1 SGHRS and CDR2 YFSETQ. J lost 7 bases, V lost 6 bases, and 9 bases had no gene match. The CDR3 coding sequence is TGCGCCAGCAAGGGAGGGACGGGAGTCGGGGAGCTGTTTTTT. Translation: CASKGGTGVGELFF.

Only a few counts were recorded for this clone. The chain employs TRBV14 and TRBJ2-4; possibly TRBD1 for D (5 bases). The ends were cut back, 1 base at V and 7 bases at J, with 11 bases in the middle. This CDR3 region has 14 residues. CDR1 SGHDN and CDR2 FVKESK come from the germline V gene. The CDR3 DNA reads TGTGCCAGCAGCCAAGGAGGCAAGGGGAACATTCAGTACTTC. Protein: CASSQGGKGNIQYF.

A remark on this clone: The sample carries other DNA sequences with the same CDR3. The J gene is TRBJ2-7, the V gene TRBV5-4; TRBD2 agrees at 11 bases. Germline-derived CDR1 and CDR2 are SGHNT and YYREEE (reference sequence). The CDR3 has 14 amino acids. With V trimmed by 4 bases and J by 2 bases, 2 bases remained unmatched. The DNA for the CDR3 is TGTGCCAGCAGCGGGACTAGCGGTCCCTACGAGCAGTACTTC. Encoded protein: CASSGTSGPYEQYF.

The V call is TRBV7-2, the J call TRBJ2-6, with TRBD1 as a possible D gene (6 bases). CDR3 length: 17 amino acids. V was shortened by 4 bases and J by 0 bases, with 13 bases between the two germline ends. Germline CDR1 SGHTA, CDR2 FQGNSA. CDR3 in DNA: TGTGCCAGCAGCTCTCAGGGGTCCATCTCTGGGGCCAACGTCCTGACTTTC. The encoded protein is CASSSQGSISGANVLTF. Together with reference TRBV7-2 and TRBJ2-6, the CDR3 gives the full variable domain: GAGVSQSPSNKVTEKGKDVELRCDPISGHTALYWYRQSLGQGLEFLIYFQGNSAPDKSGLPSDRFSAERTGGSVSTLTIQRTQQEDSAVYLCASSSQGSISGANVLTFGAGSRLTVL.

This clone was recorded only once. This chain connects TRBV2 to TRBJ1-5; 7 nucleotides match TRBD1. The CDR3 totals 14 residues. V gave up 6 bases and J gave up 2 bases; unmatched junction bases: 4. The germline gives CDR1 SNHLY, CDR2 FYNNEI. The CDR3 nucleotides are TGTGCCAGCAGCGACAGGGTTGGCAATCAGCCCCAGCATTTT. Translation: CASSDRVGNQPQHF.

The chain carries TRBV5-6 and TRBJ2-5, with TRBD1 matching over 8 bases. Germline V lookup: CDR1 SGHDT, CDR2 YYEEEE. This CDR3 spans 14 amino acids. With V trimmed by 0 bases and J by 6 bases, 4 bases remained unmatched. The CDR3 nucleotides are TGTGCCAGCAGCTTGGGACAGGGGTTGAAGACCCAGTACTTC. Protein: CASSLGQGLKTQYF. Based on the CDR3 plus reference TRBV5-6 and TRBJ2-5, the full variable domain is DAGVTQSPTHLIKTRGQQVTLRCSPKSGHDTVSWYQQALGQGPQFIFQYYEEEERQRGNFPDRFSGHQFPNYSSELNVNALLLGDSALYLCASSLGQGLKTQYFGPGTRLLVL.

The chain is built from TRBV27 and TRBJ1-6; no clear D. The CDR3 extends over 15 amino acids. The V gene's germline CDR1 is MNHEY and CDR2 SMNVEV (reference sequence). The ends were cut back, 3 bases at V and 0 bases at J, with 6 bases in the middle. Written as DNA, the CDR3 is TGTGCCAGCAGTTTTGGGAGCTCCTATAATTCACCCCTCCACTTT. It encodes CASSFGSSYNSPLHF.

The DNA of the CDR3 is TGTGCCAGCAGCCTCTGGACAGGAGCCCAAGAGACCCAGTACTTC. Translated, it gives CASSLWTGAQETQYF. The chain combines TRBV7-2 with TRBJ2-5; 7 bases line up with TRBD1. Per the germline V gene, CDR1 is SGHTA and CDR2 is FQGNSA. V trimming: 5 bases; J trimming: 1 base; junction bases outside the gene matches: 7. CDR3 size: 15 residues.

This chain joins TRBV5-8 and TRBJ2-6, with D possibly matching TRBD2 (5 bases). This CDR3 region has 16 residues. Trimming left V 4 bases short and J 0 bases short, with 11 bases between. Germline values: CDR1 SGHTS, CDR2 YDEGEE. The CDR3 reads CASSRRGSSGANVLTF. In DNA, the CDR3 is TGTGCCAGCAGCAGAAGAGGGAGCTCTGGGGCCAACGTCCTGACTTTC. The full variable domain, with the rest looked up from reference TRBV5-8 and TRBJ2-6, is EAGVTQSPTHLIKTRGQQATLRCSPISGHTSVYWYQQALGLGLQFLLWYDEGEERNRGNFPPRFSGRQFPNYSSELNVNALELEDSALYLCASSRRGSSGANVLTFGAGSRLTVL.

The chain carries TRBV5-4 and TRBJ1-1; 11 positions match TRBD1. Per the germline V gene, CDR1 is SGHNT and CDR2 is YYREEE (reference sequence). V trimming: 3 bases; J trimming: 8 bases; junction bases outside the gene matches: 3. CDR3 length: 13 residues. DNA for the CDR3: TGTGCCAGCAGCTACCGGGACAGGGGGGAAGCTTTCTTT. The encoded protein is CASSYRDRGEAFF. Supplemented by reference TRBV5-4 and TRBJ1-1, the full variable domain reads ETGVTQSPTHLIKTRGQQVTLRCSSQSGHNTVSWYQQALGQGPQFIFQYYREEENGRGNFPPRFSGLQFPNYSSELNVNALELDDSALYLCASSYRDRGEAFFGQGTRLTVV.

The CDR3 spells CATTYEGGAISPEAFF. CDR3 DNA sequence: TGTGCCACCACCTATGAAGGGGGCGCGATCTCTCCGGAAGCTTTCTTT. The V call is TRBV10-3, the J call TRBJ1-1; 7 bases are shared with TRBD1. CDR1 is ENHRY and CDR2 is SYGVKD in the germline V gene. This CDR3 spans 16 amino acids. V was clipped by 10 bases and J by 8 bases; unmatched bases: 22.

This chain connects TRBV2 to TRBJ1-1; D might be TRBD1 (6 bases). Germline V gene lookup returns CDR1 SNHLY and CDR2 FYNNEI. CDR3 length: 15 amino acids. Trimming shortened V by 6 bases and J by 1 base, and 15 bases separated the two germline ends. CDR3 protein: CASREQGVGNTEAFF. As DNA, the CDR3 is TGTGCCAGCAGGGAACAGGGCGTGGGGAACACTGAAGCTTTCTTT.

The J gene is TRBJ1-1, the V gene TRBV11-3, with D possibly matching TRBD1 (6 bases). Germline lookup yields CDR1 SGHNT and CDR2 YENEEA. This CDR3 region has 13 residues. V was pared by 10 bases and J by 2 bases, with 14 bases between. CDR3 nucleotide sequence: TGTGCCACCCGACAGGCGACTAACACTGAAGCTTTCTTT. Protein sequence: CATRQATNTEAFF. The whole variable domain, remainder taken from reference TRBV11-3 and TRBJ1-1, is EAGVVQSPRYKIIEKKQPVAFWCNPISGHNTLYWYLQNLGQGPELLIRYENEEAVDDSQLPKDRFSAERLKGVDSTLKIQPAELGDSAVYLCATRQATNTEAFFGQGTRLTVV.

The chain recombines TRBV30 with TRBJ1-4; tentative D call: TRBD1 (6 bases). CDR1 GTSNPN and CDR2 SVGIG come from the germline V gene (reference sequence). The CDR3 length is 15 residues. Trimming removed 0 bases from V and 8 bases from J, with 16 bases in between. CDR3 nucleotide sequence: TGTGCCTGGAGTGTACAGCCGAACAGGGACGAAAAACTGTTTTTT. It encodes CAWSVQPNRDEKLFF.

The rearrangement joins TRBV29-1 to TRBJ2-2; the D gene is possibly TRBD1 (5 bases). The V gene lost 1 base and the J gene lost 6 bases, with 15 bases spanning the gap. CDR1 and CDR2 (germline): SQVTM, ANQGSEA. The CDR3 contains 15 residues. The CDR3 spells CSVEVPSRVSGELFF. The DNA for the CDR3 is TGCAGCGTTGAAGTACCTTCCAGGGTCTCCGGGGAGCTGTTTTTT.

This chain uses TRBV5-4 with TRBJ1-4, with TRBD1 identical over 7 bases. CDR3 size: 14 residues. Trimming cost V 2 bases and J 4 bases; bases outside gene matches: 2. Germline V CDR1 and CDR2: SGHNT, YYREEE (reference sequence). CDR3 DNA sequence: TGTGCCAGCAGCTTAGGGACAGTTAATGAAAAACTGTTTTTT. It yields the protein CASSLGTVNEKLFF.

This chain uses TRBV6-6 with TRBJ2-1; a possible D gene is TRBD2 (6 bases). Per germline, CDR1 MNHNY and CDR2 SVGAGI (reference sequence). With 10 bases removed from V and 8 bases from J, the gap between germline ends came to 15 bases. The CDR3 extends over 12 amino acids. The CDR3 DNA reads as TGTGCCACCTTCGGGGGTTGGGATGAGCAGTTCTTC. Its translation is CATFGGWDEQFF.

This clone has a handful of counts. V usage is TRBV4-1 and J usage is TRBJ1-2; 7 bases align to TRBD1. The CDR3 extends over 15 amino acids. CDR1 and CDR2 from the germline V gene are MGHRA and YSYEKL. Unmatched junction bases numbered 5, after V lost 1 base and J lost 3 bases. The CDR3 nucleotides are TGCGCCAGCAGCCAAGGGGACAGCGAGGACTATGGCTACACCTTC. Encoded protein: CASSQGDSEDYGYTF.

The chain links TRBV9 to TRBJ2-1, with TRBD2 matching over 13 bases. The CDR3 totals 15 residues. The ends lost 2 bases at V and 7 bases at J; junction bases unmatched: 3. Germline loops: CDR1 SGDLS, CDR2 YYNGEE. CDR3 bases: TGTGCCAGCAGCGTCGGGACTAGCGGGAATAATGAGCAGTTCTTC. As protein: CASSVGTSGNNEQFF.

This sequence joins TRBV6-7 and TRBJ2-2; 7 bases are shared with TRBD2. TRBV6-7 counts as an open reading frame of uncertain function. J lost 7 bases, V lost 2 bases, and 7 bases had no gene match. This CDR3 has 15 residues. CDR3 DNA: TGTGCCAGCAGTTACGGTCCCGGGGGGTGCGGGGAGCTGTTTTTT. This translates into CASSYGPGGCGELFF.

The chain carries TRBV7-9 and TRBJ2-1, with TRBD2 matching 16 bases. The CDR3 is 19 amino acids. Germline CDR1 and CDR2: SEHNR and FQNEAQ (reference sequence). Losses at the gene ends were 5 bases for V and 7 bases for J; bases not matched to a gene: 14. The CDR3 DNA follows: TGTGCCAGCAGCACCTGGGGACTAGCGGGAGGGCCTCAGTATAATGAGCAGTTCTTC. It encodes CASSTWGLAGGPQYNEQFF.